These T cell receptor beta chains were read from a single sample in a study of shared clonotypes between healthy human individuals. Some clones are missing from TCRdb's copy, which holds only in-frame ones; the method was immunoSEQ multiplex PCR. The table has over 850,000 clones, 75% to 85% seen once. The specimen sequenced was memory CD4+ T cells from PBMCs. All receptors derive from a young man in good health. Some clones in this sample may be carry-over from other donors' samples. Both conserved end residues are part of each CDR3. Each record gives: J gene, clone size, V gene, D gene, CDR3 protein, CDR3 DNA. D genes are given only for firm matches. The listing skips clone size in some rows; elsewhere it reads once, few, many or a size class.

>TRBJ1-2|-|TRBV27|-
CASSLSGARNYGYTF
TGTGCCAGCAGTTTATCGGGGGCTCGAAACTATGGCTACACCTTC
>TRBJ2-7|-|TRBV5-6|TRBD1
CASSSPRTGAYEQYF
TGTGCCAGCAGCTCCCCTCGGACAGGAGCATACGAGCAGTACTTC
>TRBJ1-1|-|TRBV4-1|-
CASSHPRMRAEAFF
TGCGCCAGCAGCCACCCCCGGATGAGGGCTGAAGCTTTCTTT
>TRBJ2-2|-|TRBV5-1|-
CASSGQTHSGELFF
TGCGCCAGCAGTGGACAGACCCATTCCGGGGAGCTGTTTTTT
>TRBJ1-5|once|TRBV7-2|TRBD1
CASSFATGVGQPQHF
TGTGCCAGCAGCTTCGCGACAGGGGTAGGTCAGCCCCAGCATTTT
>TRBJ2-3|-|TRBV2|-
CASSEAPRVLTDTQYF
TGTGCCAGCAGTGAAGCGCCGAGGGTACTGACAGATACGCAGTATTTT
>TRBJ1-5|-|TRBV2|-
CASSELGSNQPQHF
TGTGCCAGCAGTGAGCTCGGGAGCAATCAGCCCCAGCATTTT
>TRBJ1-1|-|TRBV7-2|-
CASSPFLVAEAFF
TGTGCCAGCAGCCCCTTCCTAGTGGCTGAAGCTTTCTTT
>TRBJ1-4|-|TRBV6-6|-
CATKSRATATNEKLFF
TGTGCCACGAAAAGCAGGGCAACCGCAACTAATGAAAAACTGTTTTTT
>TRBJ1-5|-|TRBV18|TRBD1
CASSRTGREQPQHF
TGTGCCAGCTCGCGGACAGGGCGGGAACAGCCCCAGCATTTT
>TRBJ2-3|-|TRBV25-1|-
CASSEGIGTDTQYF
TGTGCCAGCAGTGAAGGGATCGGAACAGATACGCAGTATTTT
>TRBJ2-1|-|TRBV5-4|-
CASSGRLGSPGYRDNEQFF
TGTGCCAGCAGCGGAAGGCTTGGATCTCCCGGATACCGCGACAATGAGCAGTTCTTC
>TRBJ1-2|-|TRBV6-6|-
CASRPDGGGYTF
TGTGCCAGCAGACCTGACGGAGGCGGCTACACCTTC
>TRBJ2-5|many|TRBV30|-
CAWTRTSETQYF
TGTGCCTGGACCAGGACCTCGGAGACCCAGTACTTC
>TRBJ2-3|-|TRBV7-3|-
CASSLLPGGTNTDTQYF
TGTGCCAGCAGCTTACTGCCTGGGGGTACAAACACAGATACGCAGTATTTT
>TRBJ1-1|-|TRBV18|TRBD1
CASSDRDLSTNTEAFF
TGTGCCAGCTCAGACAGGGACCTTTCTACGAACACTGAAGCTTTCTTT
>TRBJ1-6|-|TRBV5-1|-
CASSYGDNSPLHF
TGCGCCAGTAGCTACGGGGATAATTCACCCCTCCACTTT
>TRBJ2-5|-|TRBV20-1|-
CSATGETQYF
TGCAGTGCTACCGGCGAGACCCAGTACTTC
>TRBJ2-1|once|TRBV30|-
CACRVRLARSYNEQFF
TGTGCCTGCCGCGTAAGGCTAGCGCGCTCCTACAATGAGCAGTTCTTC
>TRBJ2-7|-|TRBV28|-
CASSLGYRAEAYEQYF
TGTGCCAGCAGTTTAGGGTACCGGGCGGAAGCCTACGAGCAGTACTTC